This entry concerns a single TCR beta chain. Source study methods: The authors estimated nucleated cell counts from reference gene primer amplification. Libraries were prepared by immunoSEQ multiplex PCR; TCRdb keeps only in-frame clonotypes and omits some of them. D and trimming were read from the DNA, whereas the V and J calls and clone size are those reported in that table. The table has about 26,000 clones, 66% seen once. The data originate from a study of blood T cell repertoires in COVID-19. Study-wide context: Spain, Italy and the United States supplied samples that represented acute and convalescent COVID-19. PBMCs, B-cell-depleted T cells, or T cells were the source of the cDNA or gDNA that made up the material.

The CDR3 has 19 residues. With 2 bases clipped from V and 1 base from J, the junction kept 12 bases outside the gene matches. Germline CDR1 and CDR2: SNHLY and FYNNEI. The sample was peripheral blood. The chain has TRBV2 and TRBJ2-4; TRBD2 matches 9 bases. This TCR was sampled from a man aged 55 to 70 with active or convalescent COVID-19. The CDR3 region has the DNA TGTGCCAGCAGTGAACTCCTGACTAGCGGCACCTCCGCCAAAAACATTCAGTACTTC. Its protein product is CASSELLTSGTSAKNIQYF.